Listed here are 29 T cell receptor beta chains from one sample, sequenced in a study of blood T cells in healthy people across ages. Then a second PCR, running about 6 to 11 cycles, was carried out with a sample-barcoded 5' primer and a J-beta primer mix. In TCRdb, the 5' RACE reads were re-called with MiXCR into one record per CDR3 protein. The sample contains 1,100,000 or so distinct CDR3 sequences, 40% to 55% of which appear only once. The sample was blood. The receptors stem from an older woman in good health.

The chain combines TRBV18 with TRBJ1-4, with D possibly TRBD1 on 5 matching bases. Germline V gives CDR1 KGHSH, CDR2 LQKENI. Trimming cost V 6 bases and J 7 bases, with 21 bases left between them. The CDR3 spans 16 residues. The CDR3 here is CASSPMDTTNSEKLFF. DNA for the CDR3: TGTGCCAGCTCTCCTATGGACACGACGAATTCTGAAAAACTGTTTTTT.

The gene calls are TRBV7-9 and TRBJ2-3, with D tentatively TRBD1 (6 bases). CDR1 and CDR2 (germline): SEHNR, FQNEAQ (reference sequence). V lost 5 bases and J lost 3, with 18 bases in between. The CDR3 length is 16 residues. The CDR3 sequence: CASSNLQGFRTDTQYF. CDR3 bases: TGTGCCAGCAGCAACCTACAGGGATTTAGAACAGATACGCAGTATTTT. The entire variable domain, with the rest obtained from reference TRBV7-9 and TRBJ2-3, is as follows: DTGVSQNPRHKITKRGQNVTFRCDPISEHNRLYWYRQTLGQGPEFLTYFQNEAQLEKSRLLSDRFSAERPKGSFSTLEIQRTEQGDSAMYLCASSNLQGFRTDTQYFGPGTRLTVL.

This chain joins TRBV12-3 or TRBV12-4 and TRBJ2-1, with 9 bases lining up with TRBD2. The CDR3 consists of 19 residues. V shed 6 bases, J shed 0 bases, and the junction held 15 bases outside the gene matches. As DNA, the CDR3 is TGTGCCAGCAGCCCTCTAGCTAGCGGGGCCTGGGGCTCCTACAATGAGCAGTTCTTC. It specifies CASSPLASGAWGSYNEQFF.

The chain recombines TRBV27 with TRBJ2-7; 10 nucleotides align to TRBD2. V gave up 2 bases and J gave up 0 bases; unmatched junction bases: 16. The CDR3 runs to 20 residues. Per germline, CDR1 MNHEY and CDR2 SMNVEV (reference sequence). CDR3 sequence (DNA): TGTGCCAGCAGTTTAGCTCGAGGGAGGACTAGCGGCGCTCGCTCCTACGAGCAGTACTTC. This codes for CASSLARGRTSGARSYEQYF.

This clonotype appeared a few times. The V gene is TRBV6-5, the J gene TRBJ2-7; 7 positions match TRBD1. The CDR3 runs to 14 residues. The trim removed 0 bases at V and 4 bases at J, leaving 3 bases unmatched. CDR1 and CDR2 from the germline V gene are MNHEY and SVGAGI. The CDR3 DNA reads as TGTGCCAGCAGTTACTCACAGGGGAAGTACGAGCAGTACTTC. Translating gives CASSYSQGKYEQYF.

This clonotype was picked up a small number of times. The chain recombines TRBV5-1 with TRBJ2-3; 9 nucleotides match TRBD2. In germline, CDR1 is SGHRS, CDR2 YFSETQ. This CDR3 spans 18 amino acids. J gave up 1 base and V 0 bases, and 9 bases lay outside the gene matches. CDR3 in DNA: TGCGCCAGCAGCTTGGATCTAGCGGGGACCGTGGGCACAGATACGCAGTATTTT. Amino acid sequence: CASSLDLAGTVGTDTQYF.

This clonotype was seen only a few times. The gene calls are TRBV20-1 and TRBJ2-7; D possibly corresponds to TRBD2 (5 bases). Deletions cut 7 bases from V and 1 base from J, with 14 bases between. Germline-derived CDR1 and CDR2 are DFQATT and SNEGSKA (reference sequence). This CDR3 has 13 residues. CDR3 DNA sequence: TGCAGTGTTAGTTCGGGCGGGTCCTACGAGCAGTACTTC. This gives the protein CSVSSGGSYEQYF.

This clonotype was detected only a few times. The CDR3, as DNA: TGTGCCAGCAGCTTATCAGCGGGAGTATCTACCTACGAGCAGTACTTC. Encoded protein: CASSLSAGVSTYEQYF. This rearrangement joins TRBV7-9 to TRBJ2-7; 8 bases map to TRBD2. CDR3 length equals 16 residues. Germline CDR1 and CDR2: SEHNR and FQNEAQ (reference sequence). V shed 2 bases, J shed 2 bases, and the junction held 8 bases outside the gene matches.

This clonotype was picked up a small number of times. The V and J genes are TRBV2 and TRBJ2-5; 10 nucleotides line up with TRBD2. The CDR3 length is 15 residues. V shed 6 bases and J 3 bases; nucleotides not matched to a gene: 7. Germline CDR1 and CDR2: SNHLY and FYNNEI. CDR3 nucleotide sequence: TGTGCCAGCAGGGAGGGGACTAGCGAGAAAGAGACCCAGTACTTC. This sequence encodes CASREGTSEKETQYF.

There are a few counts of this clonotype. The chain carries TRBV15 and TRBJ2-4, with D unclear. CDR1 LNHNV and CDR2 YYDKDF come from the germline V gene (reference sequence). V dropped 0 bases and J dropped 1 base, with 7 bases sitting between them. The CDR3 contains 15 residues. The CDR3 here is CATSRDKGAKNIQYF. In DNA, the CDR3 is TGTGCCACCAGCAGAGATAAGGGTGCCAAAAACATTCAGTACTTC.

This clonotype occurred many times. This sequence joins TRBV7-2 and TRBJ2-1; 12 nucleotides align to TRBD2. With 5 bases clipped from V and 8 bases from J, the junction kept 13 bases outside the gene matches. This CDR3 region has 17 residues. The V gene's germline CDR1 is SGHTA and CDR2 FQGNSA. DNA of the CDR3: TGTGCCAGCAGCGTATTTTCTAGCGGGAGGGCCGGGTATGAGCAGTTCTTC. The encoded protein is CASSVFSSGRAGYEQFF.

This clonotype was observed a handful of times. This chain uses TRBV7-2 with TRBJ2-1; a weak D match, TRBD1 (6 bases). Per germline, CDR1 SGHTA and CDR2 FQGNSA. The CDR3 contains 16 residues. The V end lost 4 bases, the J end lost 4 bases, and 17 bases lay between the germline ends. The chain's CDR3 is CASSSDATGEYNEQFF. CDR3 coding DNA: TGTGCCAGCAGCTCCGATGCGACAGGCGAGTACAATGAGCAGTTCTTC.

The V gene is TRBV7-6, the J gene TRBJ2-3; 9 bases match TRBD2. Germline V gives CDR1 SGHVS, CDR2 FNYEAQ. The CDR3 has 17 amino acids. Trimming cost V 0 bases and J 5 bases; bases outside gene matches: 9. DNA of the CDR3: TGTGCCAGCAGCTTAGCCGGGGGCGGGAGGGCCGAAGATACGCAGTATTTT. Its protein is CASSLAGGGRAEDTQYF. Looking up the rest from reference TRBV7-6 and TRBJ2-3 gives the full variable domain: GAGVSQSPRYKVTKRGQDVALRCDPISGHVSLYWYRQALGQGPEFLTYFNYEAQQDKSGLPNDRFSAERPEGSISTLTIQRTEQRDSAMYRCASSLAGGGRAEDTQYFGPGTRLTVL.

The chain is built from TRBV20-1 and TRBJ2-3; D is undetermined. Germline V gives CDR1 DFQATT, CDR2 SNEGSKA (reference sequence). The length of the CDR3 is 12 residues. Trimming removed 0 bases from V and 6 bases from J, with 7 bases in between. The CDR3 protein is CSARDRRDTQYF. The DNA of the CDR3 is TGCAGTGCTAGAGATAGGCGGGATACGCAGTATTTT.

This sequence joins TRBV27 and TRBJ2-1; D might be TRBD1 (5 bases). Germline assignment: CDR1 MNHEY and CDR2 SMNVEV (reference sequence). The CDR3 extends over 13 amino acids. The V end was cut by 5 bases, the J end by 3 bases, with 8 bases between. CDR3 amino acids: CASSPGFYNEQFF. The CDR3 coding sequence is TGTGCCAGCAGTCCAGGGTTCTACAATGAGCAGTTCTTC.

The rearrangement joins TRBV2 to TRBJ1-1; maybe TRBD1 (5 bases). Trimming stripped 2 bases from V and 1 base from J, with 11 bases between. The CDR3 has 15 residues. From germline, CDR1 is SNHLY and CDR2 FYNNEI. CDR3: CASSERSTGNTEAFF. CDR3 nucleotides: TGTGCCAGCAGTGAACGATCCACAGGGAACACTGAAGCTTTCTTT.

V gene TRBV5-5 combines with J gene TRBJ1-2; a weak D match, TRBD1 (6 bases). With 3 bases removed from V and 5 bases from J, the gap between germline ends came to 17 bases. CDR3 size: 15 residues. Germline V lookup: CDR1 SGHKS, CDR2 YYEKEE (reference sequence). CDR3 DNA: TGTGCCAGCAGCTCCGTTGGGGGGCAGATGTATGGCTACACCTTC. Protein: CASSSVGGQMYGYTF. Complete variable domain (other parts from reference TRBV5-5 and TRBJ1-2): DAGVTQSPTHLIKTRGQQVTLRCSPISGHKSVSWYQQVLGQGPQFIFQYYEKEERGRGNFPDRFSARQFPNYSSELNVNALLLGDSALYLCASSSVGGQMYGYTFGSGTRLTVV.

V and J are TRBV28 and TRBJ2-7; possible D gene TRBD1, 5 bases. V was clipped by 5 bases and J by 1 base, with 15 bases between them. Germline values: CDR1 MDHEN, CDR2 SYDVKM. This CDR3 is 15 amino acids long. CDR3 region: CASSTDPGRSYEQYF. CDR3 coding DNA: TGTGCCAGCAGTACCGACCCAGGGCGATCCTACGAGCAGTACTTC.

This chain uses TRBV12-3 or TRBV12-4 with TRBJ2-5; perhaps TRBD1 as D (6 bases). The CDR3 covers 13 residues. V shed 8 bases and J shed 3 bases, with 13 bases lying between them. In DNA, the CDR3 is TGTGCCAGCGGTACAGGGAGAGAAGAGACCCAGTACTTC. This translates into CASGTGREETQYF.

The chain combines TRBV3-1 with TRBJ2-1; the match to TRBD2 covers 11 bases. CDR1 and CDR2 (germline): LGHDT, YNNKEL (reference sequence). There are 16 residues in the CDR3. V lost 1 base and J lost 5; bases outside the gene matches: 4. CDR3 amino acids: CASSQGVAGGNNEQFF. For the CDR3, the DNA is TGTGCCAGCAGCCAAGGAGTAGCGGGAGGGAACAATGAGCAGTTCTTC.

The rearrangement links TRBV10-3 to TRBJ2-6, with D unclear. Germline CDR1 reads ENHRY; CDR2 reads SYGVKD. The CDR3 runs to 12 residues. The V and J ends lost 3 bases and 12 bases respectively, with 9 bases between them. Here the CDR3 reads CAISEMVSVLTF. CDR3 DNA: TGTGCCATCAGTGAAATGGTGAGCGTCCTGACTTTC.

DNA for the CDR3: TGTGCCAGCAGAACCGGGACAGGAGCCACAGATACGCAGTATTTT. Protein sequence: CASRTGTGATDTQYF. V usage is TRBV6-4 and J usage is TRBJ2-3, with 8 bases matching TRBD1. Germline V CDR1 and CDR2: MRHNA, SNTAGT. The CDR3 runs to 15 residues. Trimming took 6 bases from V and 2 from J; bases not matched to a gene: 7.

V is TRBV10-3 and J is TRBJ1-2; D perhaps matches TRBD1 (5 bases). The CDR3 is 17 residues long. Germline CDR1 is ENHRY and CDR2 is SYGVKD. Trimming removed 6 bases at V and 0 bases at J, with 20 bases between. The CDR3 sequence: CAISQYPGSTANYGYTF. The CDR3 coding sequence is TGTGCCATCAGCCAATACCCAGGGTCGACAGCTAACTATGGCTACACCTTC.

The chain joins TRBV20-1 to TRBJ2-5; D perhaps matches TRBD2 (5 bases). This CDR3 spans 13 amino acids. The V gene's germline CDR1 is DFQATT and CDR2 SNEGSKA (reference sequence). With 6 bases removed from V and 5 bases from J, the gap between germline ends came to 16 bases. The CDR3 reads CSATRPLGETQYF. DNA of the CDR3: TGCAGTGCCACTCGACCACTAGGGGAGACCCAGTACTTC.

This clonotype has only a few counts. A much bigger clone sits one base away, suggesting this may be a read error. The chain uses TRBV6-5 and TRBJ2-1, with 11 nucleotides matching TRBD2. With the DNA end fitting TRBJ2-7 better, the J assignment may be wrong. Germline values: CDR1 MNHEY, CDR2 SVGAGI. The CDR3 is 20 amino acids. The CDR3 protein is CASSYSSASGRPSSYNEQYF. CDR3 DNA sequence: TGTGCCAGCAGTTACTCGTCGGCTAGCGGGAGGCCGAGCTCCTACAATGAGCAGTACTTC.

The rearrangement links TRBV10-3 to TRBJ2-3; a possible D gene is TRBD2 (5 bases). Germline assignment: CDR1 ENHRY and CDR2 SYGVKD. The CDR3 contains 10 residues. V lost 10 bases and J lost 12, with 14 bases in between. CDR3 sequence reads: CATRAEPQYF. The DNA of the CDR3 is TGTGCCACCAGAGCGGAGCCCCAGTATTTT.

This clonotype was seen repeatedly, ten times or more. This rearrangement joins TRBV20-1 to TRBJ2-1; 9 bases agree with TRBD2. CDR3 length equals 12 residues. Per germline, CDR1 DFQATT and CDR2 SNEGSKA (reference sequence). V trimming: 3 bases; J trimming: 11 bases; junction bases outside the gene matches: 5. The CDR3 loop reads CSASLAGGQQFF. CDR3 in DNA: TGCAGTGCTAGTTTGGCGGGAGGGCAGCAGTTCTTC.

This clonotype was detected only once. The DNA for the CDR3 is TGTGCCATTTACTCAAGCTCCTACGAGCAGTACTTC. Translating it yields CAIYSSSYEQYF. The rearrangement uses TRBV27 and TRBJ2-7, with D unresolved. The CDR3 is made up of 12 amino acids. CDR1 MNHEY and CDR2 SMNVEV come from the germline V gene (reference sequence). The V and J ends lost 10 bases and 0 bases respectively, with 10 bases between them.

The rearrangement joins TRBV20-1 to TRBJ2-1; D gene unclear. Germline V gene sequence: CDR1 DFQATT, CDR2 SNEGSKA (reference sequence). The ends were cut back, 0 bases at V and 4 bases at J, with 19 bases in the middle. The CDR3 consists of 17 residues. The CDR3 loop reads CSAREASFTARYNEQFF. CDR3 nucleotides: TGCAGTGCTAGAGAAGCTAGTTTTACGGCCAGATACAATGAGCAGTTCTTC.